The 19 T cell receptor beta chains below were found in one sample sequenced in a study of CD8 T cells in Susac syndrome. RNA, at about 0.45 to 1 ug, was reverse transcribed with random hexamers. TCRdb analysed the immunoSEQ multiplex PCR reads with MiXCR anew, one entry per CDR3 protein. The sample consists of some 150,000 distinct CDR3 sequences, 85% to 95% of them appearing once. Sequencing used CD4+ T cells from PBMCs. The receptors stem from a human donor with Susac syndrome.

Only a few counts were recorded for this clonotype. The chain joins TRBV29-1 to TRBJ2-6; D possibly corresponds to TRBD2 (5 bases). The germline V gene has CDR1 SQVTM and CDR2 ANQGSEA. The V and J ends lost 4 bases and 0 bases respectively, with 7 bases between them. The CDR3 runs 14 residues. The CDR3 is CSVGADSGANVLTF. CDR3 DNA: TGCAGCGTTGGAGCGGACTCTGGGGCCAACGTCCTGACTTTC.

V is TRBV29-1 and J is TRBJ1-5; D possibly corresponds to TRBD1 (6 bases). CDR3 length: 14 amino acids. Germline CDR1 reads SQVTM; CDR2 reads ANQGSEA. Trimming stripped 6 bases from V and 4 bases from J, with 16 bases between. In nucleotides, the CDR3 is TGCAGCGTAAGGGCGGGGGCCAATAATCAGCCCCAGCATTTT. Its translation is CSVRAGANNQPQHF.

The gene calls are TRBV5-1 and TRBJ2-5; a weak D match, TRBD1 (5 bases). V was shortened by 0 bases and J by 1 base, with 10 bases between the two germline ends. The CDR3 has 15 amino acids. Germline V gene lookup returns CDR1 SGHRS and CDR2 YFSETQ. The CDR3 DNA reads TGCGCCAGCAGCTTGGCACCAGGGATCCAAGAGACCCAGTACTTC. As protein: CASSLAPGIQETQYF.

The V call is TRBV29-1, the J call TRBJ2-7, with 12 bases identical to TRBD2. The ends lost 4 bases at V and 9 bases at J; junction bases unmatched: 7. Germline values: CDR1 SQVTM, CDR2 ANQGSEA. The CDR3 consists of 13 residues. The CDR3 region is CSVAASGGAVQYF. The CDR3 DNA is TGCAGCGTTGCGGCTAGCGGGGGGGCAGTGCAGTACTTC.

The V and J genes are TRBV15 and TRBJ2-2; no clear D gene. Trimming took off 0 bases at V and 4 bases at J, with 3 bases between the two ends. CDR1 is LNHNV, CDR2 YYDKDF, per germline (reference sequence). CDR3 length: 13 residues. The CDR3 DNA reads TGTGCCACCAGCAGAGACGTCACCGGGGAGCTGTTTTTT. Residues: CATSRDVTGELFF.

The chain employs TRBV25-1 and TRBJ2-2; D ambiguous. The germline CDR1 and CDR2 sequences are MGHDK and SYGVNS. CDR3 length: 11 residues. The V end lost 2 bases, the J end lost 7 bases, and 2 bases lay between the germline ends. The CDR3 spells CASSESGELFF. DNA of the CDR3: TGTGCCAGCAGTGAAAGCGGGGAGCTGTTTTTT.

The rearrangement links TRBV14 to TRBJ1-1; 8 nucleotides match TRBD1. J lost 0 bases, V lost 2 bases, and 2 bases had no gene match. The CDR3 totals 15 residues. Germline V lookup: CDR1 SGHDN, CDR2 FVKESK. The CDR3 nucleotides are TGTGCCAGCAGCCAACAGGGGGCTCTGAACACTGAAGCTTTCTTT. Protein product: CASSQQGALNTEAFF.

V is TRBV2 and J is TRBJ2-3, with 7 bases fitting TRBD1. The trim removed 2 bases at V and 3 bases at J, leaving 5 bases unmatched. Germline CDR1 SNHLY, CDR2 FYNNEI. The CDR3 extends over 15 amino acids. In nucleotides, the CDR3 is TGTGCCAGCAGTGAAACGGGACAGTTAACAGATACGCAGTATTTT. It is translated as CASSETGQLTDTQYF.

V and J are TRBV5-4 and TRBJ1-2; 7 bases agree with TRBD1. CDR1 and CDR2 from the germline V gene are SGHNT and YYREEE (reference sequence). The CDR3 totals 15 residues. Trimming cost V 4 bases and J 8 bases; bases outside gene matches: 14. The CDR3, as DNA: TGTGCCAGCAGCAGCGACCCTGACAGGGCTGGCGGCTACACCTTC. It encodes CASSSDPDRAGGYTF.

This chain connects TRBV15 to TRBJ1-2; D is possibly TRBD1 (5 bases). V lost 1 base and J 6 bases, leaving 9 bases between the germline ends. Germline CDR1 is LNHNV and CDR2 is YYDKDF (reference sequence). The CDR3 has 13 amino acids. The CDR3 spells CATSRVGADGYTF. In nucleotides, the CDR3 is TGTGCCACCAGCAGAGTCGGGGCTGATGGCTACACCTTC.

V gene TRBV29-1 combines with J gene TRBJ1-1, with D uncertain. The CDR3 covers 10 residues. CDR1 and CDR2 from the germline V gene are SQVTM and ANQGSEA. V gave up 4 bases and J gave up 6 bases, with 6 bases separating them. The CDR3 is CSVGQAEAFF. CDR3 in DNA: TGCAGCGTTGGGCAAGCTGAAGCTTTCTTT.

The chain couples TRBV27 to TRBJ2-5; D may correspond to TRBD1 or TRBD2 (7 bases each). Trimming removed 5 bases from V and 2 bases from J, with 12 bases in between. CDR3 size: 14 residues. Germline V lookup: CDR1 MNHEY, CDR2 SMNVEV (reference sequence). This CDR3 is CASSNRGGQETQYF. CDR3 in DNA: TGTGCCAGCAGTAACAGGGGAGGGCAAGAGACCCAGTACTTC.

The chain links TRBV27 to TRBJ1-6; D is possibly TRBD1 (5 bases). Germline V CDR1 and CDR2: MNHEY, SMNVEV (reference sequence). V was shortened by 4 bases and J by 13 bases, with 11 bases between the two germline ends. This CDR3 contains 12 residues. CDR3 amino acids: CASSWQGLPLHF. DNA of the CDR3: TGTGCCAGCAGTTGGCAGGGATTGCCCCTCCACTTT.

V gene TRBV20-1 combines with J gene TRBJ1-1; no reliable D call. The CDR3 has 13 residues. Trimming pared 3 bases from V and 5 bases from J, leaving 13 bases between. Germline V gene data show CDR1 as DFQATT and CDR2 as SNEGSKA (reference sequence). The CDR3 here is CSAREGGRTEAFF. The CDR3 DNA follows: TGCAGTGCTAGGGAAGGCGGACGTACTGAAGCTTTCTTT.

The rearrangement joins TRBV1 to TRBJ1-1; TRBD1, the table's D call, was not compared with the DNA. TRBV1 is given as a pseudogene. This CDR3 spans 17 amino acids. CDR3 region: CTSSPRNPGTTDTEAFF. In nucleotides, the CDR3 is TGCACCAGCAGTCCAAGAAATCCCGGGACAACGGACACTGAAGCTTTCTTT.

The table lists this clonotype with a count of one. CDR3 coding DNA: TGTGCCAGCAGCTCGGGGCCCAAAGCTTTCTTT. Translation gives CASSSGPKAFF. The chain carries TRBV11-2 and TRBJ1-1, with D maybe TRBD1 (5 bases). This CDR3 is 11 amino acids long. Germline V gene lookup returns CDR1 SGHAT and CDR2 FQNNGV. Trimming left V 4 bases short and J 9 bases short, with 9 bases between. The whole variable domain, remainder taken from reference TRBV11-2 and TRBJ1-1, is EAGVAQSPRYKIIEKRQSVAFWCNPISGHATLYWYQQILGQGPKLLIQFQNNGVVDDSQLPKDRFSAERLKGVDSTLKIQPAKLEDSAVYLCASSSGPKAFFGQGTRLTVV.

The gene calls are TRBV11-2 and TRBJ1-2, with 10 bases that match TRBD1. The CDR3 has 13 residues. Losses at the gene ends were 6 bases for V and 8 bases for J; bases not matched to a gene: 6. The germline gives CDR1 SGHAT, CDR2 FQNNGV. The CDR3 spells CASRKTGGEGYTF. CDR3 DNA: TGTGCCAGCAGAAAGACAGGGGGCGAGGGCTACACCTTC.

The chain uses TRBV29-1 and TRBJ1-5, with D hard to call. Trimming took off 4 bases at V and 4 bases at J, with 8 bases between the two ends. There are 12 residues in the CDR3. Germline V gene lookup returns CDR1 SQVTM and CDR2 ANQGSEA. The CDR3 DNA follows: TGCAGCGTTGTTTCGGGTAATCAGCCCCAGCATTTT. Its protein is CSVVSGNQPQHF. The full variable domain, with the rest looked up from reference TRBV29-1 and TRBJ1-5, is SAVISQKPSRDICQRGTSLTIQCQVDSQVTMMFWYRQQPGQSLTLIATANQGSEATYESGFVIDKFPISRPNLTFSTLTVSNMSPEDSSIYLCSVVSGNQPQHFGDGTRLSIL.

The V call is TRBV9, the J call TRBJ2-7, with D maybe TRBD1 (5 bases). Trimming pared 0 bases from V and 3 bases from J, leaving 16 bases between. Germline assignment: CDR1 SGDLS and CDR2 YYNGEE. The CDR3 runs to 16 residues. CDR3 in DNA: TGTGCCAGCAGCGTAGGTCCCCTCGGTCAGGGCTACGAGCAGTACTTC. It encodes CASSVGPLGQGYEQYF.